The 30 T cell receptor beta chains below all came from one sample that was sequenced in a study of post-analysis software for immune sequencing data. Study findings and constraints: Five TRBV segments occurring more often in patients than controls included TRBV5-6, TRBV5-1 and TRBV20-1.

These TCRs' antigens remain unknown. Unique molecular identifiers tagged the TCR beta cDNA libraries. Each CDR3 protein is one row after TCRdb ran MiXCR on the PCR reads. The sample yields hundreds of thousands of distinct CDR3 sequences, about 32% seen once. Sequencing was performed on blood. These receptor sequences come from a girl aged 5-17 years with multiple sclerosis.

The chain links TRBV10-3 to TRBJ2-1, with D possibly matching TRBD2 (7 bases). The V gene's germline CDR1 is ENHRY and CDR2 SYGVKD. The CDR3 spans 13 residues. The V end was cut by 10 bases, the J end by 8 bases, with 18 bases between. CDR3 region: CATGGRGGDEQFF. CDR3 nucleotides: TGTGCCACCGGGGGCAGGGGAGGGGATGAGCAGTTCTTC.

This clonotype was found a few times. The chain employs TRBV28 and TRBJ1-2; weak D call: TRBD1 (5 bases). The CDR3 runs to 15 residues. Germline V gene lookup returns CDR1 MDHEN and CDR2 SYDVKM. V was clipped by 6 bases and J by 8 bases, with 22 bases between them. CDR3 nucleotide sequence: TGTGCCAGCAGAACGGGCGGGGGGATCCCAGGAGGCTACACCTTC. Protein: CASRTGGGIPGGYTF.

This clonotype was observed a handful of times. The rearrangement links TRBV6-5 to TRBJ1-2; tentatively, D is TRBD1 (6 bases). Germline CDR1 and CDR2: MNHEY and SVGAGI. Trimming removed 0 bases from V and 4 bases from J, with 12 bases in between. This CDR3 is built from 15 residues. The CDR3 DNA reads TGTGCCAGCAGTTACTCGGGGGGGCTTGTCTATGGCTACACCTTC. Translating it yields CASSYSGGLVYGYTF.

There are many counts of this clonotype. This chain links TRBV20-1 with TRBJ2-7; 10 nucleotides agree with TRBD1. The V segment lost 4 bases and the J segment 1 base; nucleotides outside the gene matches: 7. This CDR3 spans 15 amino acids. Germline V gene data show CDR1 as DFQATT and CDR2 as SNEGSKA (reference sequence). The CDR3 reads CSAIPSGQGSYEQYF. In DNA form, the CDR3 reads TGCAGTGCTATACCCTCGGGACAGGGGTCCTACGAGCAGTACTTC.

The V gene is TRBV9, the J gene TRBJ2-1; 11 nucleotides align to TRBD2. Germline V gives CDR1 SGDLS, CDR2 YYNGEE. This CDR3 comprises 19 residues. With 1 base clipped from V and 0 bases from J, the junction kept 9 bases outside the gene matches. The CDR3 spells CASSVPGLAATPSYNEQFF. The CDR3 DNA reads TGTGCCAGCAGCGTACCGGGACTAGCGGCGACACCCTCCTACAATGAGCAGTTCTTC.

This clonotype occurred a few times. The chain carries TRBV24-1 and TRBJ2-3; 12 bases map to TRBD1. V trimming: 4 bases; J trimming: 5 bases; junction bases outside the gene matches: 9. This CDR3 region has 17 residues. CDR1 and CDR2 (germline): KGHDR, SFDVKD. The chain's CDR3 is CATSDPPGQGAKDTQYF. CDR3 nucleotides: TGTGCCACCAGTGACCCTCCGGGACAGGGGGCGAAAGATACGCAGTATTTT.

Of note for this clonotype: A read error may account for a junction end that differs from germline. The V gene is TRBV27, the J gene TRBJ1-5; D gene uncertain. The CDR3 consists of 13 residues. Germline CDR1 MNHEY, CDR2 SMNVEV (reference sequence). The CDR3 protein is CASGLSSNQPRHF. CDR3 nucleotide sequence: TGTGCCAGCGGGTTATCTAGCAATCAGCCCCGGCATTTT.

The V call is TRBV15, the J call TRBJ1-1; the match to TRBD1 covers 10 bases. The CDR3 is 16 residues long. Losses at the gene ends were 1 base for V and 1 base for J; bases not matched to a gene: 3. Germline V CDR1 and CDR2: LNHNV, YYDKDF (reference sequence). CDR3 amino acids: CATSRARTGGNTEAFF. CDR3 DNA sequence: TGTGCCACCAGCAGAGCCAGGACAGGGGGGAACACTGAAGCTTTCTTT.

The V and J genes are TRBV24-1 and TRBJ2-3; 9 nucleotides agree with TRBD1. CDR1 KGHDR and CDR2 SFDVKD come from the germline V gene. CDR3 size: 13 residues. Trimming cost V 10 bases and J 2 bases; bases outside gene matches: 3. The DNA for the CDR3 is TGTGCCACACAGGGGGCATCCACAGATACGCAGTATTTT. Encoded protein: CATQGASTDTQYF.

This clonotype has only a few counts. This chain uses TRBV7-2 with TRBJ2-1; 9 bases agree with TRBD2. After removal of 6 bases from V and 1 base from J, the junction contained 7 bases not matched to a gene. CDR3 length: 16 amino acids. Per the germline V gene, CDR1 is SGHTA and CDR2 is FQGNSA. DNA of the CDR3: TGTGCCAGCAGACCTCCGGGACTAGCTTCCTACAATGAGCAGTTCTTC. Translated, it gives CASRPPGLASYNEQFF.

The rearrangement uses TRBV18 and TRBJ1-1, with 8 bases identical to TRBD1. The V segment lost 1 base and the J segment 2 bases; nucleotides outside the gene matches: 9. Germline loops: CDR1 KGHSH, CDR2 LQKENI. This CDR3 region has 17 residues. CDR3 DNA: TGTGCCAGCTCACCACTCGCCCGACAGGGGCAAAACACTGAAGCTTTCTTT. This translates into CASSPLARQGQNTEAFF.

Written as DNA, the CDR3 is TGTGCCAGCACGGTGACAGGGGGGTGGACAGATACGCAGTATTTT. It translates to CASTVTGGWTDTQYF. This chain links TRBV25-1 with TRBJ2-3; TRBD1 matches at 9 bases. V was clipped by 7 bases and J by 3 bases; unmatched bases: 8. The CDR3 has 15 amino acids. Germline CDR1 reads MGHDK; CDR2 reads SYGVNS.

V gene TRBV20-1 combines with J gene TRBJ1-5; the D gene is possibly TRBD1 (6 bases). Germline lookup yields CDR1 DFQATT and CDR2 SNEGSKA (reference sequence). The V end was cut by 7 bases, the J end by 0 bases, with 13 bases between. CDR3 size: 14 residues. The CDR3: CSVRQGNSNQPQHF. CDR3 DNA sequence: TGCAGTGTCCGGCAGGGGAATAGCAATCAGCCCCAGCATTTT.

J is TRBJ1-2 and V is TRBV15, with 7 bases matching TRBD1. Germline CDR1 reads LNHNV; CDR2 reads YYDKDF (reference sequence). The CDR3 consists of 14 residues. V trimming: 5 bases; J trimming: 6 bases; junction bases outside the gene matches: 9. The CDR3 reads CATSSRQGGHGYTF. In DNA, the CDR3 is TGTGCCACCAGCTCCCGACAGGGTGGCCATGGCTACACCTTC.

The genes are TRBV20-1 and TRBJ2-1, with 7 bases identical to TRBD2. The germline V gene has CDR1 DFQATT and CDR2 SNEGSKA (reference sequence). V lost 5 bases to trimming and J lost 9 bases; unmatched junction nucleotides: 4. The CDR3 is 11 amino acids. The CDR3 loop is CSAVAGIEQFF. In nucleotides, the CDR3 is TGCAGTGCTGTAGCGGGTATTGAGCAGTTCTTC.

V is TRBV7-2 and J is TRBJ1-5; D is perhaps TRBD1 (6 bases). Per germline, CDR1 SGHTA and CDR2 FQGNSA. The germline V and J ends were trimmed by 6 bases and 2 bases, with 17 bases remaining between them. The CDR3 spans 16 residues. CDR3 sequence (DNA): TGTGCCAGCAGTTCCCACAGGGAGTTCGGCAATCAGCCCCAGCATTTT. It encodes CASSSHREFGNQPQHF.

This rearrangement joins TRBV20-1 to TRBJ1-5; 8 bases are shared with TRBD1. From germline, CDR1 is DFQATT and CDR2 SNEGSKA (reference sequence). This CDR3 region has 17 residues. Here the CDR3 DNA reads TGCACCCAACACCGAGGTACCAGGGGGCTGAGCAATCAGCCCCAGCATTTT. It translates to CTQHRGTRGLSNQPQHF.

The V and J genes are TRBV20-1 and TRBJ1-1, with a possible D match to TRBD1 (5 bases). This CDR3 comprises 20 residues. CDR1 DFQATT and CDR2 SNEGSKA come from the germline V gene (reference sequence). Trimming removed 0 bases from V and 4 bases from J, with 30 bases in between. CDR3 in DNA: TGCAGTGCTAGAGATTACCTACTCACCCCCCTACGCGCAGGGTTCACTGAAGCTTTCTTT. Translating gives CSARDYLLTPLRAGFTEAFF.

This clonotype appeared many times. The chain joins TRBV20-1 to TRBJ2-1; 8 nucleotides match TRBD2. The CDR3 is 17 residues long. Trimming at V came to 3 bases and at J to 10 bases, leaving 20 bases not matched to a gene. Per germline, CDR1 DFQATT and CDR2 SNEGSKA (reference sequence). CDR3 sequence (DNA): TGCAGTGCTAGCGAAGCGGGAGAGGGGTATCCCCTCCGGGAGCAGTTCTTC. It yields the protein CSASEAGEGYPLREQFF.

This sequence joins TRBV7-8 and TRBJ2-7; D may correspond to TRBD1 or TRBD2 (5 bases each). The CDR3 runs to 16 residues. The germline V gene encodes CDR1 SGHVS and CDR2 FQNEAQ. V lost 5 bases to trimming and J lost 2 bases, with 19 bases between them. The chain's CDR3 is CASSPTSPGRTYEQYF. DNA for the CDR3: TGTGCCAGCAGCCCCACATCCCCGGGACGGACCTACGAGCAGTACTTC. Full variable domain (rest looked up from reference TRBV7-8 and TRBJ2-7): GAGVSQSPRYKVAKRGQDVALRCDPISGHVSLFWYQQALGQGPEFLTYFQNEAQLDKSGLPSDRFFAERPEGSVSTLKIQRTQQEDSAVYLCASSPTSPGRTYEQYFGPGTRLTVT.

V and J are TRBV5-1 and TRBJ1-2; 7 nucleotides line up with TRBD1. CDR3 length equals 14 residues. With 0 bases clipped from V and 8 bases from J, the junction kept 7 bases outside the gene matches. Germline values: CDR1 SGHRS, CDR2 YFSETQ. The CDR3 spells CASSLVAGGGGYTF. CDR3 nucleotide sequence: TGCGCCAGCAGCTTGGTGGCAGGGGGTGGAGGCTACACCTTC.

J is TRBJ2-4 and V is TRBV20-1, with 15 bases lining up with TRBD2. This CDR3 is built from 17 residues. V trimming: 6 bases; J trimming: 13 bases; junction bases outside the gene matches: 19. CDR1 DFQATT and CDR2 SNEGSKA come from the germline V gene (reference sequence). The CDR3 region is CSAPGTSGRTLPHKQYF. In nucleotides, the CDR3 is TGCAGTGCCCCCGGGACTAGCGGGAGGACACTACCCCACAAGCAGTACTTC.

This clonotype was seen more than once but under ten times. V and J are TRBV6-5 and TRBJ2-3, with TRBD2 as a possible D gene (5 bases). V was clipped by 2 bases and J by 2 bases, with 8 bases between them. This CDR3 spans 14 amino acids. Germline CDR1 is MNHEY and CDR2 is SVGAGI. CDR3 in DNA: TGTGCCAGCAGTTACGAGCGGAACACAGATACGCAGTATTTT. It yields the protein CASSYERNTDTQYF.

This clonotype was seen more than once but under ten times. This rearrangement joins TRBV10-3 to TRBJ1-5; D is perhaps TRBD1 (5 bases). CDR3 length equals 14 residues. Germline V gives CDR1 ENHRY, CDR2 SYGVKD. Trimming shortened V by 8 bases and J by 5 bases, and 16 bases separated the two germline ends. CDR3 residues: CAIDSGGKDQPQHF. In DNA, the CDR3 is TGTGCCATCGATTCGGGGGGTAAGGATCAGCCCCAGCATTTT.

This clonotype was detected ten times or more. The V and J genes are TRBV5-5 and TRBJ2-5; D unresolved. The CDR3 totals 13 residues. V was cut by 4 bases and J by 5 bases, with 12 bases left in between. Germline CDR1 reads SGHKS; CDR2 reads YYEKEE (reference sequence). This CDR3 is CASSRLNEETQYF. CDR3 nucleotide sequence: TGTGCCAGCAGCCGACTCAACGAGGAGACCCAGTACTTC.

The rearrangement joins TRBV2 to TRBJ2-2, with 7 positions matching TRBD1. Germline V gene lookup returns CDR1 SNHLY and CDR2 FYNNEI. V shed 9 bases, J shed 7 bases, and the junction held 14 bases outside the gene matches. The CDR3 is 15 residues long. CDR3 nucleotide sequence: TGTGCCAGTAACAGGGGTTTGGACCGAGGCGGGGAGCTGTTTTTT. It translates to CASNRGLDRGGELFF.

The chain is built from TRBV7-7 and TRBJ2-7; 9 positions agree with TRBD1. The DNA end is more similar to TRBJ2-5, so the J call may be wrong. The CDR3 has 14 amino acids. Per the germline V gene, CDR1 is SSHAT and CDR2 is FNYEAQ (reference sequence). CDR3 loop: CASGASQGAETQYF. CDR3 DNA: TGTGCCAGCGGCGCGTCACAGGGGGCCGAGACCCAGTACTTC.

The chain carries TRBV12-3 or TRBV12-4 and TRBJ2-4, with a tentative D call TRBD1 (5 bases). The end of the DNA aligns better with TRBJ2-7, so the J call may be wrong. This CDR3 comprises 14 residues. The CDR3 is CASSFSRARGEQYF. Written as DNA, the CDR3 is TGTGCCAGCAGTTTCAGTCGGGCTAGGGGCGAGCAGTACTTC.

The chain links TRBV7-8 to TRBJ2-1, with 10 bases aligning to TRBD2. The CDR3 is made up of 17 amino acids. V gave up 2 bases and J gave up 4 bases; unmatched junction bases: 8. Germline V gives CDR1 SGHVS, CDR2 FQNEAQ. The CDR3 protein is CASSLSSSGGRYNEQFF. CDR3 DNA: TGTGCCAGCAGCTTATCTTCTAGCGGGGGTAGATACAATGAGCAGTTCTTC.

The CDR3 DNA reads as TGTGCCAGCAGTTACTCTAGTCCCGGGACAGGGGCCGGGACTGAAGCTTTCTTT. This sequence encodes CASSYSSPGTGAGTEAFF. V is TRBV6-5 and J is TRBJ1-1; TRBD1 aligns across 10 bases. The CDR3 sequence is 18 residues long. Per the germline V gene, CDR1 is MNHEY and CDR2 is SVGAGI. J was trimmed by 5 bases and V by 0 bases; bases with no gene match: 12.